This T cell receptor beta chain is from a study of blood T cells in healthy people across ages (dated by TCRdb to the mid-2010s). Background on the whole study: Template switching captured roughly one uniquely barcoded TCR beta cDNA molecule per two T cells in model experiments. For two donors (one aged 18 to 30 and one aged 80 or older), the study analyzed two additional independent replicas of 1 million unique cDNA reads from the same blood draw. The donors were split into four age groups: young (average 16 years), middle-aged (about 40), aged (approximately 60) and long-lived (over 75). To track age-related changes in TCR beta repertoire diversity, the study relied on deep sequencing normalized with unique cDNA molecular identifiers.

In its sample, this clonotype was seen a few times. Its antigen remains unidentified. No much larger clonotype is one base removed from it; base qualities were not supplied. The approximately 41 donors, aged about 6 to 95 years, were systemically healthy Caucasian individuals from Russia. Each donor gave about 9.8 milliliters of peripheral blood, drawn into EDTA-treated Vacutainer tubes. Ficoll-Paque density-gradient centrifugation was used to isolate PBMCs, with at least 7 million per sample. Trizol reagent was used to extract total RNA from the PBMCs, yielding at least 6 micrograms per sample. For every donor, flow cytometry on a PBMC aliquot measured the percentage of naive CD45RAhigh/CD27high T cells. Library preparation used 5' RACE. Instrument on record: Illumina HiSeq 2500. A second roughly 6 to 11 cycle PCR used a sample-barcoded 5' primer and a J-beta primer mix. A unique molecular identifier was introduced onto each TCR beta cDNA molecule by a template-switch 5' adaptor carrying 12 random nucleotides. At least 3 million CDR3-containing paired-end reads were obtained from each sample. The Mint cDNA synthesis kit, primed by a TRBC-specific oligonucleotide, was used to synthesize first-strand cDNA from all RNA. Following uracil-DNA glycosylase treatment, a first 18-cycle PCR with universal primers M1SS and BC2_uni_R was performed on all cDNA. The paper's processing steps were these. For normalization, 1 million high-quality reads were randomly selected from each sample, with every read carrying a distinct molecular identifier. Reads sharing molecular identifiers were discarded rather than binned into consensus sequences. MiTCR, run with a Q25 quality threshold and the strictest error-elimination algorithm, handled CDR3 identification, clonotype clustering and error correction. A nonparametric unseen species model using Euler transformation provided a lower-bound estimate of total TCR beta diversity. TCRdb took the public reads, trimmed them with fastp at Q25, ran MiXCR for clone calling and kept in-frame beta chains. CDR3 protein sequences are deduplicated, and each keeps its most common genes and DNA. The V and J calls come from TCRdb's annotation, not from the publication. Within this sample are hundreds of thousands of distinct CDR3 sequences, with approximately 25% of them counted one time only. Roughly 10% of the sample comes from the top ten.

Study-wide findings and limitations: Total diversity estimates from one million sequenced T cells were considered lower bounds and underestimates. Compared with the aged group, the long-lived group had more naive CD4+ T cells, fewer expanded clones and increased TCR diversity, suggesting age selection. The percentage of naive T cells measured by flow cytometry correlated strongly with observed TCR beta diversity. Observed TCR beta diversity per million T cells fell roughly linearly with age, and a significant reduction was already apparent by age about 36. The CMV infection status of donors was not known, potentially confounding age-related changes in expanded clonotypes. Since profiling was done on bulk unsorted PBMCs, naive and antigen-experienced compartments could not be conclusively compared.

These data were also filed under a second study, of T cells of mothers and their children. As the second publication notes: Donors were nine systemically healthy Caucasian individuals: three mothers and their six children. cDNA synthesis used all of the extracted RNA, with 1.5 ug of RNA in each 15 ul reaction. In the second PCR, the M1S primer introduced both the sample barcodes and 2-4 random nucleotides. Over 8.5 million TCR beta CDR3 reads came from each mother, compared with approximately 3 million reads from each child. In both related and unrelated pairs, thymic selection shapes the output of TCR recombination in a similar way, with inherited differences having only a minor effect. Related mother-child pairs always showed normalized repertoire overlap that was slightly higher than in unrelated mother-child pairs, though the difference was never significant. With a sensitivity of about 100 clones per million clonotypes, no persistent microchimeric T cell clones were detected. In the study, deep NGS was used to compare the TCR beta repertoires of mothers and children, and features distinguishing related mother-child pairs from unrelated individuals were sought. Mothers averaged roughly 40 +/- 4 years of age and children averaged about 10 +/- 4 years. After adapter ligation with NEBNext reagents, the libraries were sequenced on Illumina HiSeq 2000 with 100+100 nt paired-end reads. To prevent cross-contamination, the mother and child libraries were prepared one month apart and sequenced in separate runs. For each donor, between 500,000 and 2,000,000 distinct TCR beta clonotypes were identified. Naive TCR beta clonotypes were estimated from low-frequency clonotypes matched to each donor's FACS-determined naive share, without sorting.

The origin of this receptor is a boy under 18 in good health. Sequencing input: blood.

At the DNA level, the sequence is TGCAGTGCTATGGACAGGGGGTACTACGAGCAGTACTTC. Its amino acids are CSAMDRGYYEQYF. The rearranged chain carries TRBV20-1 and TRBJ2-7, with 10 central nucleotides matching TRBD1. CDR1 is given as DFQATT and CDR2 as SNEGSKA, both from the germline V gene (reference sequence). The cysteine opens and the phenylalanine closes a CDR3 of 13 amino acids. Only CDR3 DNA is held: 39 bases, read in frame from base 1. Clipping removes 4 bases from V and 3 bases from J, with 3 as the unmatched junction base count.